These 31 T cell receptor beta chains share one sample of origin, sequenced in a study of technical replicates of blood from a few donors. Generated by immunoSEQ multiplex PCR, the TCRdb table keeps only in-frame clones and is missing some. This table has more than 90,000 clones, 95% appearing once. The sequencing input was T cells isolated from PBMCs. The source of these receptors is a human donor in good health.

This chain connects TRBV5-1 to TRBJ2-1; 10 bases are shared with TRBD2. Germline V gene data show CDR1 as SGHRS and CDR2 as YFSETQ. The CDR3 sequence is 15 residues long. V shed 3 bases and J 3 bases; nucleotides not matched to a gene: 3. The CDR3 bases are TGCGCCAGCAGCTCCAGGACTAGCGGCTACAATGAGCAGTTCTTC. It translates to CASSSRTSGYNEQFF.

The V call is TRBV7-9, the J call TRBJ1-3, with a possible D match to TRBD1 (6 bases). The germline V gene has CDR1 SEHNR and CDR2 FQNEAQ (reference sequence). The CDR3 extends over 14 amino acids. Trimming removed 6 bases at V and 0 bases at J, with 9 bases between. The CDR3 DNA reads as TGTGCCAGCAGTGACAGGAGCTCTGGAAACACCATATATTTT. It is translated as CASSDRSSGNTIYF.

The V call is TRBV7-9, the J call TRBJ2-1; 10 nucleotides align to TRBD1. With 5 bases clipped from V and 6 bases from J, the junction kept 7 bases outside the gene matches. Germline V CDR1 and CDR2: SEHNR, FQNEAQ (reference sequence). CDR3 length: 15 amino acids. The CDR3 protein is CASSLRGTGVNEQFF. CDR3 in DNA: TGTGCCAGCAGCCTACGCGGGACAGGGGTCAATGAGCAGTTCTTC.

The gene calls are TRBV5-1 and TRBJ2-7; tentative D call: TRBD2 (7 bases). The CDR3 sequence is 15 residues long. Trimming cost V 7 bases and J 3 bases, with 20 bases left between them. Germline CDR1 SGHRS, CDR2 YFSETQ. In DNA, the CDR3 is TGCGCCAGCGTCGAGGGGGGGACCAGAGACTACGAGCAGTACTTC. Translating it yields CASVEGGTRDYEQYF.

V and J are TRBV11-2 and TRBJ2-7; maybe TRBD1 (5 bases). Germline-derived CDR1 and CDR2 are SGHAT and FQNNGV. CDR3 length: 16 amino acids. V was pared by 4 bases and J by 3 bases, with 19 bases between. The CDR3 here is CASSSPWQGPGYEQYF. In DNA, the CDR3 is TGTGCCAGCAGCTCCCCCTGGCAGGGCCCCGGCTACGAGCAGTACTTC.

J is TRBJ1-2 and V is TRBV11-2; D not resolved. Trimming removed 0 bases at V and 2 bases at J, with 16 bases between. This CDR3 is built from 17 residues. Per the germline V gene, CDR1 is SGHAT and CDR2 is FQNNGV. CDR3 coding DNA: TGTGCCAGCAGCTTAGATTTCGGAGACGCGGGGAACTATGGCTACACCTTC. As protein: CASSLDFGDAGNYGYTF.

This clone has just one count. The V gene is TRBV5-1, the J gene TRBJ2-1; 11 bases align to TRBD1. The CDR3 consists of 13 residues. Per the germline V gene, CDR1 is SGHRS and CDR2 is YFSETQ. Trimming took 3 bases from V and 9 from J; bases not matched to a gene: 2. The CDR3 here is CASSSGTGGEQFF. The CDR3 bases are TGCGCCAGCAGCTCCGGGACAGGGGGTGAGCAGTTCTTC.

V is TRBV7-9 and J is TRBJ1-1; possibly TRBD1 for D (6 bases). The ends were cut back, 5 bases at V and 1 base at J, with 17 bases in the middle. The V gene's germline CDR1 is SEHNR and CDR2 FQNEAQ (reference sequence). CDR3 size: 16 residues. CDR3 amino acids: CASSPNYRVGNTEAFF. In DNA form, the CDR3 reads TGTGCCAGCAGCCCCAATTACAGGGTAGGGAACACTGAAGCTTTCTTT.

This clone was recorded a few times. V usage is TRBV4-1 and J usage is TRBJ1-2, with D tentatively TRBD1 (6 bases). This CDR3 region has 15 residues. Trimming shortened V by 5 bases and J by 1 base, and 14 bases separated the two germline ends. Germline assignment: CDR1 MGHRA and CDR2 YSYEKL. The CDR3 DNA sequence: TGCGCCAGCAGCACGGACAGAGATATTAACTATGGCTACACCTTC. It translates to CASSTDRDINYGYTF.

The V gene is TRBV13, the J gene TRBJ1-3, with a weak D call TRBD1 (6 bases). CDR3 length: 14 amino acids. V lost 5 bases and J 2 bases, leaving 10 bases between the germline ends. CDR1 and CDR2 (germline): PRHDT, FYEKMQ (reference sequence). The CDR3 loop is CASSLGTTGNTIYF. CDR3 bases: TGTGCCAGCAGCCTGGGGACAACTGGAAACACCATATATTTT.

The chain carries TRBV2 and TRBJ1-5, with a tentative D call TRBD1 (5 bases). The CDR3 is 15 amino acids. Germline CDR1 is SNHLY and CDR2 is FYNNEI. With 1 base removed from V and 1 base from J, the gap between germline ends came to 8 bases. The CDR3: CASSEEQASNQPQHF. CDR3 nucleotide sequence: TGTGCCAGCAGTGAAGAACAGGCCAGCAATCAGCCCCAGCATTTT.

V usage is TRBV15 and J usage is TRBJ2-3, with TRBD1 matching over 9 bases. Germline CDR1 and CDR2: LNHNV and YYDKDF (reference sequence). The CDR3 is 18 residues long. After removal of 2 bases from V and 5 bases from J, the junction contained 14 bases not matched to a gene. The CDR3 DNA reads TGTGCCACCAGCAGAAACTTTCCGGGACAGGGTTTCGGAGATACGCAGTATTTT. Its translation: CATSRNFPGQGFGDTQYF.

The chain links TRBV30 to TRBJ1-1, with no clear D. CDR1 is GTSNPN and CDR2 is SVGIG in the germline V gene (reference sequence). The CDR3 is 13 amino acids. V lost 5 bases, J lost 11 bases, and 21 bases lay in between. This chain's CDR3 is CAWAPRRGVGAFF. The DNA of the CDR3 is TGTGCCTGGGCCCCCCGACGGGGAGTTGGCGCTTTCTTT.

The chain links TRBV6-1 to TRBJ2-5; the D is unclear. The CDR3 length is 16 residues. Between the trimmed V and J ends, which lost 4 bases and 0 bases, there was a span of 15 bases. The germline CDR1 and CDR2 sequences are MNHNS and SASEGT. CDR3 region: CASSVAPHMYQETQYF. DNA of the CDR3: TGTGCCAGCAGTGTTGCCCCACATATGTACCAAGAGACCCAGTACTTC.

V and J are TRBV29-1 and TRBJ2-5; the D gene is possibly TRBD2 (5 bases). With 2 bases removed from V and 5 bases from J, the gap between germline ends came to 15 bases. The CDR3 is 14 amino acids. The germline gives CDR1 SQVTM, CDR2 ANQGSEA. The CDR3 is CSVEPGAGGETQYF. In DNA form, the CDR3 reads TGCAGCGTTGAACCCGGTGCGGGCGGGGAGACCCAGTACTTC.

This clone appeared once. The rearrangement joins TRBV28 to TRBJ1-2; D remains unclear. V lost 2 bases and J 1 base, leaving 8 bases between the germline ends. The germline V gene encodes CDR1 MDHEN and CDR2 SYDVKM. The CDR3 spans 14 residues. CDR3 in amino acids: CASSLSTVNYGYTF. The CDR3 DNA is TGTGCCAGCAGTTTAAGTACGGTTAACTATGGCTACACCTTC.

The chain links TRBV28 to TRBJ1-2, with TRBD1 matching over 10 bases. V lost 5 bases, J lost 3 bases, and 3 bases stayed unmatched. Per the germline V gene, CDR1 is MDHEN and CDR2 is SYDVKM. The CDR3 contains 14 residues. As DNA, the CDR3 is TGTGCCAGCAGTAGTGGACAGGGGGACTATGGCTACACCTTC. Translated: CASSSGQGDYGYTF.

This sequence joins TRBV5-4 and TRBJ1-1; TRBD1 is a possible D gene (6 bases). This CDR3 contains 16 residues. Germline loops: CDR1 SGHNT, CDR2 YYREEE (reference sequence). The ends were cut back, 4 bases at V and 8 bases at J, with 24 bases in the middle. The DNA for the CDR3 is TGTGCCAGCAGCCCGCATTATGCCCGACAGGCGGAGGAAGCTTTCTTT. Its protein is CASSPHYARQAEEAFF.

The chain recombines TRBV5-6 with TRBJ1-5; D is unclear. The CDR3 is 14 residues long. Germline CDR1 SGHDT, CDR2 YYEEEE. Trimming removed 1 base at V and 9 bases at J, with 14 bases between. The CDR3 loop is CASSLRTLERPQHF. The CDR3 DNA reads TGTGCCAGCAGCTTGAGGACTCTGGAACGGCCCCAGCATTTT.

J is TRBJ2-6 and V is TRBV5-1; tentatively, D is TRBD1 (6 bases). The length of the CDR3 is 19 residues. Germline CDR1 reads SGHRS; CDR2 reads YFSETQ. V lost 1 base to trimming and J lost 0 bases, with 17 bases between them. CDR3 in amino acids: CASSLNPWTESSGANVLTF. CDR3 bases: TGCGCCAGCAGCTTGAACCCCTGGACAGAGAGCTCTGGGGCCAACGTCCTGACTTTC.

V is TRBV6-1 and J is TRBJ2-7, with no clear D. This CDR3 spans 15 amino acids. V lost 8 bases, J lost 6 bases, and 23 bases lay in between. Germline V gene lookup returns CDR1 MNHNS and CDR2 SASEGT. The CDR3 coding sequence is TGTGCCAGCTCAAGTGGGCCCTCGCTGGGTTCCGAGCAGTACTTC. This sequence encodes CASSSGPSLGSEQYF.

The V call is TRBV18, the J call TRBJ1-2, with a possible D match to TRBD1 (5 bases). The V end was cut by 4 bases, the J end by 3 bases, with 15 bases between. Germline lookup yields CDR1 KGHSH and CDR2 LQKENI. This CDR3 is built from 15 residues. CDR3 in DNA: TGTGCCAGCTCACTGGCCTCAGGGATAGACTATGGCTACACCTTC. It codes for CASSLASGIDYGYTF.

The rearrangement uses TRBV6-5 and TRBJ1-6; TRBD1 matches 7 bases. The V gene's germline CDR1 is MNHEY and CDR2 SVGAGI. Losses at the gene ends were 6 bases for V and 7 bases for J; bases not matched to a gene: 0. There are 12 residues in the CDR3. The CDR3 DNA sequence: TGTGCCAGCAGCAGGGGGAATTCACCCCTCCACTTT. This codes for CASSRGNSPLHF.

The J gene is TRBJ2-5, the V gene TRBV28; a weak D match, TRBD1 (6 bases). This CDR3 is built from 14 residues. Germline loops: CDR1 MDHEN, CDR2 SYDVKM. Trimming removed 5 bases from V and 3 bases from J, with 13 bases in between. The CDR3: CASSGGQIKETQYF. DNA for the CDR3: TGTGCCAGCAGTGGCGGACAGATAAAAGAGACCCAGTACTTC.

The chain employs TRBV5-1 and TRBJ1-1, with 9 nucleotides matching TRBD1. Trimming at V came to 7 bases and at J to 4 bases, leaving 5 bases not matched to a gene. Germline V gene data show CDR1 as SGHRS and CDR2 as YFSETQ. The CDR3 covers 13 residues. The CDR3, as DNA: TGCGCCAGCGGACAGGGGTTAGGCACTGAAGCTTTCTTT. Its translation: CASGQGLGTEAFF.

The chain links TRBV28 to TRBJ2-7; D call uncertain. The V end was cut by 3 bases, the J end by 5 bases, with 11 bases between. This CDR3 comprises 13 residues. Germline assignment: CDR1 MDHEN and CDR2 SYDVKM. The CDR3 DNA follows: TGTGCCAGCAGTTTGTTCGTATCGGACGAGCAGTACTTC. This codes for CASSLFVSDEQYF.

The chain employs TRBV4-1 and TRBJ2-7, with TRBD1 matching 7 bases. The CDR3 sequence is 17 residues long. CDR1 and CDR2 (germline): MGHRA, YSYEKL. Germline trimming cut 6 bases from V and 5 bases from J; bases unmatched to any gene: 19. Written as DNA, the CDR3 is TGCGCCAGCAGGCGGAACTTCTACGGGACAGAGGCCCACGAGCAGTACTTC. The encoded protein is CASRRNFYGTEAHEQYF.

A remark on this clone: One end of the junction is discordant with germline, which a read error may explain. The genes are TRBV7-7 and TRBJ2-2, with D possibly being TRBD1 (5 bases). Germline V lookup: CDR1 SSHAT, CDR2 FNYEAQ (reference sequence). CDR3 size: 15 residues. The DNA for the CDR3 is TGTGCTAGCAGCTGGGGAACAGGATTAGCCGGGGAGCTGTTTTTT. Encoded protein: CASSWGTGLAGELFF.

The V and J genes are TRBV2 and TRBJ2-1; the D is unclear. The CDR3 contains 14 residues. Per germline, CDR1 SNHLY and CDR2 FYNNEI. V lost 4 bases to trimming and J lost 4 bases, with 11 bases between them. For the CDR3, the DNA is TGTGCCAGCAGTGTTGACGGCAGGTACAATGAGCAGTTCTTC. Its translation is CASSVDGRYNEQFF.

This chain uses TRBV6-5 with TRBJ1-6, with 8 bases identical to TRBD1. This CDR3 has 14 residues. Looked up from germline, CDR1 is MNHEY and CDR2 is SVGAGI. V shed 6 bases, J shed 10 bases, and the junction held 8 bases outside the gene matches. The CDR3 spells CASSQGAVLSPLHF. DNA for the CDR3: TGTGCCAGCAGCCAGGGGGCTGTTTTGTCACCCCTCCACTTT.

V usage is TRBV15 and J usage is TRBJ2-7; 7 bases are shared with TRBD1. V lost 0 bases to trimming and J lost 2 bases; unmatched junction nucleotides: 4. The CDR3 is made up of 15 amino acids. The V gene's germline CDR1 is LNHNV and CDR2 YYDKDF (reference sequence). The CDR3 nucleotides read TGTGCCACCAGCAGAGAACAGGGGTTGACCTACGAGCAGTACTTC. This gives the protein CATSREQGLTYEQYF.